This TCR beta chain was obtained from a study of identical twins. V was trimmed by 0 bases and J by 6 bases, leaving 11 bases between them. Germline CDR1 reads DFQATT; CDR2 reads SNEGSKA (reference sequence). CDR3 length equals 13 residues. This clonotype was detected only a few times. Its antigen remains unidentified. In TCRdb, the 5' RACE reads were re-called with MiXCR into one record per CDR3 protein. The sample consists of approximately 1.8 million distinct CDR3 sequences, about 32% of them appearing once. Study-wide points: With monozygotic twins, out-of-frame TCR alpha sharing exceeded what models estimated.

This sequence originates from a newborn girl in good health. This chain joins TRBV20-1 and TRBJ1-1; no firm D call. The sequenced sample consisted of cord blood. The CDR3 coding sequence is TGCAGTGCTAGAGATGAGGGAATGGCTGAAGCTTTCTTT. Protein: CSARDEGMAEAFF.